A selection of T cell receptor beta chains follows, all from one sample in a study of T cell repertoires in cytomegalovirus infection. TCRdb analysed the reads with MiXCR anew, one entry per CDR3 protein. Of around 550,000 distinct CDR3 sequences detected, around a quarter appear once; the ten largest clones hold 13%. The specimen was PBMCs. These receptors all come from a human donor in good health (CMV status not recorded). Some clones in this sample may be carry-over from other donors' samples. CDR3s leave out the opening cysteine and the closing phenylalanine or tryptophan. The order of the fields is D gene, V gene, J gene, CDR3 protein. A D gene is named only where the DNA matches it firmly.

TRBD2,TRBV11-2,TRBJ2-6,ASSWGGSGGANVLT
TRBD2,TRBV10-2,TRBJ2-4,ASSETTSGKNIQY
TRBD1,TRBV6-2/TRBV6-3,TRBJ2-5,ASTQGLETQY
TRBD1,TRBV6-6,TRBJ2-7,ASADRGRKQY
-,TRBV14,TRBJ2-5,ASSQERYREETQY
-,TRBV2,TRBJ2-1,ASSEAVYRVGNEQF
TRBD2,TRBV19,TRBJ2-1,ASSPLPREASNEQF
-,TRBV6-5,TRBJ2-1,ASSYSVWGTFKQF
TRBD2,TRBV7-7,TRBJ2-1,ASSARRLAAYNEQF
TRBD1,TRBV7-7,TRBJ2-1,GGIGGCNEQF
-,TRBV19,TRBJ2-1,ASGLAYNEQF
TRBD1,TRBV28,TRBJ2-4,ASSSKTGEFLAKNIQY
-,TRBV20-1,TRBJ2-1,SARDPSGEVNEQF
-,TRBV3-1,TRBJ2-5,ASSDGTQY
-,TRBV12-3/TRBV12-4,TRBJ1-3,ASSLGKMRDLENTIY
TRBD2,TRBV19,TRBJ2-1,ASSVLADYNEQF
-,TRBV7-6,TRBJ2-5,ASSNPRTGTEGRETQY
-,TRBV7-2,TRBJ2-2,ASSLRSGVTGELF
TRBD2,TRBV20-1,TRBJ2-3,SALSYDSGSPDTQY
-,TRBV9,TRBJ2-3,ASSLPPGGGSDTQY
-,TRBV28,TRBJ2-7,ASSLGLGGSYEQY
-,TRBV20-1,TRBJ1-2,SARDKQAGYT
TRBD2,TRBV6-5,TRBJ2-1,ASSYRQRSGRGYNEQF
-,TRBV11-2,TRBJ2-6,ASSLGDLGANVLT
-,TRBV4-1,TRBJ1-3,ASSQLRRNSGNTIY
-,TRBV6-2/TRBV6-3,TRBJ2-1,ASSYQVYNEQF
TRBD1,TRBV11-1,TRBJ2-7,ASRAPGQGYEQY
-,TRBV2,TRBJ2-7,ASGARGHEQY
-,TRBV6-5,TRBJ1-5,ASRGRDQPQH
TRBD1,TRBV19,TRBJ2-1,ASSMAGTGTYNEQF
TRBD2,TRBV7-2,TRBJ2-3,ASRPPIGGRASDTQY
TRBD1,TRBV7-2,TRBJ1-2,ASSSYGQGVSYGYT
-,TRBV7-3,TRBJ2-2,ASSQPSNSLGTGELF
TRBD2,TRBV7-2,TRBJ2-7,ASSPEVDGREGYEQY
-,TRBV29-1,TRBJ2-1,SVGQGQVNNEQF
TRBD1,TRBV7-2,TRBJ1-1,ASSAYRGNTEAF
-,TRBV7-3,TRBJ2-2,ASSPEGPGELF
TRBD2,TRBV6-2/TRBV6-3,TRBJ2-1,ASSYFSSGSSYNEQF
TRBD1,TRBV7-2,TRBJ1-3,ASSFGQGGSGNTIY
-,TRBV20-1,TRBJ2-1,SARVVSYNEQF
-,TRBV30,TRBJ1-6,AWNQPGPEGSPLH
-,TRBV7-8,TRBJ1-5,ASSLGQFNQPQH
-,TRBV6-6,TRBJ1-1,ASTGTGAATKTPNTEAF
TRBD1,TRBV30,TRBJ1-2,AWSVGTGPRDT
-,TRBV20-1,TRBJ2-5,SARSGNTETQY